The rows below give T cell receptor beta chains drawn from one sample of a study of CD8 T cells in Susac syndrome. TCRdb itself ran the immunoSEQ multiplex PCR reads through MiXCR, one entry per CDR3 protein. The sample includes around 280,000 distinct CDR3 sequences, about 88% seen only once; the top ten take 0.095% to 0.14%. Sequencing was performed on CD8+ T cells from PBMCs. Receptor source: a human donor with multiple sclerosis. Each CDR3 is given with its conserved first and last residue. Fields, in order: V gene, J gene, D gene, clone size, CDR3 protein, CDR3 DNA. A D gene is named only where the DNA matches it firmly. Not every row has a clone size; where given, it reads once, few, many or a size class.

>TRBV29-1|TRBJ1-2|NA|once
CSVDWGAAYGYTF
TGCAGCGTTGACTGGGGGGCTGCCTATGGCTACACCTTC
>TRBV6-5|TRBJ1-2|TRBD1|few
CATRQGFGYTF
TGTGCCACCCGACAGGGGTTTGGCTACACCTTC
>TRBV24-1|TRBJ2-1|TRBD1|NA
CATSETGSNEQLF
TGTGCCACCAGTGAGACAGGGTCCAATGAGCAGCTCTTC
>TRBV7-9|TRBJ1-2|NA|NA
CASSLKSAYGYTF
TGTGCCAGCAGCTTAAAGTCCGCCTATGGCTACACCTTC
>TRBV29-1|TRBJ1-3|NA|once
CSVEDYQGYPGNTIYF
TGCAGCGTTGAAGATTATCAGGGTTATCCTGGAAACACCATATATTTT
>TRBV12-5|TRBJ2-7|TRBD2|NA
CASGPLAGRSYEQYF
TGTGCTAGTGGACCTCTAGCGGGCCGCTCCTACGAGCAGTACTTC
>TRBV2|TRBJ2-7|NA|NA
CASNQAGTSYYEQYF
TGTGCCAGCAATCAAGCCGGGACTTCCTACTACGAGCAGTACTTC
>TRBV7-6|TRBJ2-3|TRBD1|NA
CASSYGTGVTDTQYF
TGTGCCAGCAGCTACGGGACAGGGGTCACAGATACGCAGTATTTT
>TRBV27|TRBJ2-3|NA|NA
CASSLAAFATDTQYF
TGTGCCAGCAGTCTCGCAGCATTTGCGACAGATACGCAGTATTTT
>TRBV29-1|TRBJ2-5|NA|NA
CSVGPQGTQYF
TGCAGCGTTGGCCCCCAAGGGACCCAGTACTTC
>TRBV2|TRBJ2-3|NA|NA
CASSKGFSSTDTQYF
TGTGCCAGCAGCAAAGGATTTTCTAGCACAGATACGCAGTATTTT
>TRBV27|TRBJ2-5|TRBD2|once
CASSLLSAGTKETQYF
TGTGCCAGCAGTTTATTGTCAGCCGGGACTAAAGAGACCCAGTACTTC
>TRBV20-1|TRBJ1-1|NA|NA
CSATKNTEAFF
TGCAGTGCAACGAAGAACACTGAAGCTTTCTTT
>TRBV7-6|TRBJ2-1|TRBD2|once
CASSLGLAVNNEQFF
TGTGCCAGCAGCTTGGGACTAGCGGTAAACAATGAGCAGTTCTTC
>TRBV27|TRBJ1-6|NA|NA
CASSLSTDYNSPLHF
TGTGCCAGCAGTTTATCGACCGACTATAATTCACCCCTCCACTTT
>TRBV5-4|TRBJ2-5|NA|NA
CASSLGRPWETQYF
TGTGCCAGCAGCTTGGGGAGACCCTGGGAGACCCAGTACTTC
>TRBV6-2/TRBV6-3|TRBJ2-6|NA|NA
CASSYGFRGSGANVLTF
TGTGCCAGCAGTTACGGATTCCGGGGCTCTGGGGCCAACGTCCTGACTTTC
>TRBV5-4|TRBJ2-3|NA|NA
CASSFSGDSTDTQYF
TGTGCCAGCAGCTTCAGCGGAGATAGCACAGATACGCAGTATTTT
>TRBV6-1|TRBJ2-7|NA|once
CASSVSDSSPYEQYF
TGTGCCAGCAGTGTGTCGGACTCCAGTCCTTACGAGCAGTACTTC
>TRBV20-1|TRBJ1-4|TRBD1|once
CSARDGQGDEKLFF
TGCAGTGCTAGAGATGGACAGGGGGATGAAAAACTGTTTTTT
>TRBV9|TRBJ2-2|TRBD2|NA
CASSPQIRLAGGPVGELFF
TGTGCCAGCAGCCCACAAATCAGACTAGCGGGAGGGCCTGTCGGGGAGCTGTTTTTT
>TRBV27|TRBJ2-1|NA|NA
CASTPITSSRDEQFF
TGTGCCAGCACCCCAATAACTAGCTCCAGGGATGAGCAGTTCTTC
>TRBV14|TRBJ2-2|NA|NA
CASSQDDRDSYTGELFF
TGTGCCAGCAGCCAAGACGATAGGGATTCGTATACCGGGGAGCTGTTTTTT
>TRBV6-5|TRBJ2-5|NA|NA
CASSYAGTIGETQYF
TGTGCCAGCAGTTACGCCGGTACGATCGGAGAGACCCAGTACTTC
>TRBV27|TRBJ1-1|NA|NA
CASAFSRNTEAFF
TGTGCCAGCGCGTTCTCCCGGAACACTGAAGCTTTCTTT
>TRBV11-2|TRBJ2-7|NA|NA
CASSLEDGYTYEQYF
TGTGCCAGCAGCTTAGAGGATGGGTACACCTACGAGCAGTACTTC
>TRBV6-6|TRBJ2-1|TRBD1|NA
CASSYSWDRGTNEQFF
TGTGCCAGCAGTTACTCCTGGGACAGGGGGACGAATGAGCAGTTCTTC
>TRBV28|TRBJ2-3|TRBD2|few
CASSLLAGVTDTQYF
TGTGCCAGCAGTTTACTAGCGGGCGTCACAGATACGCAGTATTTT
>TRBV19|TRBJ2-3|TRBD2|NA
CASSITSGLVSSTDTQYF
TGTGCCAGTAGTATAACTAGCGGACTTGTTTCTAGCACAGATACGCAGTATTTT
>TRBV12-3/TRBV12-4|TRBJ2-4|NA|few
CASTLGMDIQYF
TGTGCCAGCACGCTGGGGATGGACATTCAGTACTTC
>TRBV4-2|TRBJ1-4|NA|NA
CASSQNLLFLRTTDGEKLFF
TGTGCCAGCAGCCAAAATCTTTTATTCTTGCGGACGACCGACGGTGAAAAACTGTTTTTT